One and the same sample provided the 9 T cell receptor beta chains below, sequenced in a study of CD8 T cells in Susac syndrome. RNA amounts of roughly 0.5 to 1 ug underwent reverse transcription with random hexamers. MiXCR, applied by TCRdb to the immunoSEQ multiplex PCR reads, yields one record per CDR3 protein. The table has 100,000 to 150,000 distinct CDR3 sequences, about 95% seen once. Sequenced sample: CD4+ T cells from PBMCs. All receptors come from a human donor in good health.

This chain uses TRBV12-3 or TRBV12-4 with TRBJ1-1; D unresolved. There are 13 residues in the CDR3. Trimming removed 3 bases from V and 6 bases from J, with 11 bases in between. The CDR3: CASSLGVLSEAFF. CDR3 nucleotides: TGTGCCAGCAGTTTGGGAGTTCTCTCTGAAGCTTTCTTT.

The chain joins TRBV5-1 to TRBJ2-5; D is unresolved. The CDR3 totals 14 residues. Between the trimmed V and J ends, which lost 0 bases and 4 bases, there was a span of 10 bases. Germline CDR1 and CDR2: SGHRS and YFSETQ. The chain's CDR3 is CASSLGQELETQYF. The CDR3 DNA is TGCGCCAGCAGCTTGGGCCAGGAGTTAGAGACCCAGTACTTC.

The DNA for the CDR3 is TGTGCCAGCAGTCCCACAGGGGTTATAGCGCCCAGCTCCTACGAGCAGTACTTC. It is translated as CASSPTGVIAPSSYEQYF. This chain links TRBV12-3 or TRBV12-4 with TRBJ2-7; 7 bases fit TRBD1. Trimming took 5 bases from V and 0 from J; bases not matched to a gene: 16. The CDR3 sequence is 18 residues long.

The CDR3 loop is CASSPDRRTNTEAFF. The CDR3 DNA sequence: TGTGCCAGCAGTCCGGACAGGAGAACGAACACTGAAGCTTTCTTT. The chain carries TRBV25-1 and TRBJ1-1, with 7 positions matching TRBD1. CDR1 is MGHDK, CDR2 SYGVNS, per germline. The V and J ends lost 5 bases and 1 base, in that order; junction bases with no gene match: 7. This CDR3 contains 15 residues.

The chain links TRBV5-1 to TRBJ2-3; D unresolved. V was pared by 5 bases and J by 2 bases, with 9 bases between. CDR1 and CDR2 from the germline V gene are SGHRS and YFSETQ. This CDR3 is 13 amino acids long. The CDR3 here is CASSTTLTDTQYF. DNA of the CDR3: TGCGCCAGCAGTACAACCCTCACAGATACGCAGTATTTT. Using reference TRBV5-1 and TRBJ2-3 for the parts outside the CDR3, the full variable domain is KAGVTQTPRYLIKTRGQQVTLSCSPISGHRSVSWYQQTPGQGLQFLFEYFSETQRNKGNFPGRFSGRQFSNSRSEMNVSTLELGDSALYLCASSTTLTDTQYFGPGTRLTVL.

The chain combines TRBV7-8 with TRBJ2-1; 8 nucleotides line up with TRBD2. J was trimmed by 0 bases and V by 5 bases; bases with no gene match: 3. This CDR3 spans 15 amino acids. The V gene's germline CDR1 is SGHVS and CDR2 FQNEAQ. As DNA, the CDR3 is TGTGCCAGCAGCAAGAGCGGGAGCTCCTACAATGAGCAGTTCTTC. This gives the protein CASSKSGSSYNEQFF.

The chain recombines TRBV25-1 with TRBJ1-1; D might be TRBD1 (5 bases). The V end was cut by 3 bases, the J end by 7 bases, with 24 bases between. CDR3 size: 17 residues. Per germline, CDR1 MGHDK and CDR2 SYGVNS. Here the CDR3 reads CASSEGVWEPLDGEAFF. In DNA form, the CDR3 reads TGTGCCAGCAGTGAGGGGGTATGGGAACCCCTCGACGGTGAAGCTTTCTTT.

The rearrangement uses TRBV2 and TRBJ1-1, with TRBD1 as a possible D gene (5 bases). V was pared by 6 bases and J by 0 bases, with 11 bases between. Germline CDR1 SNHLY, CDR2 FYNNEI. The CDR3 extends over 14 amino acids. DNA for the CDR3: TGTGCCAGCAGAGCCGGGACCATGAACACTGAAGCTTTCTTT. It specifies CASRAGTMNTEAFF.

This clonotype was recorded only once. The V and J genes are TRBV20-1 and TRBJ2-7, with TRBD2 matching over 10 bases. The CDR3 length is 15 residues. Germline V lookup: CDR1 DFQATT, CDR2 SNEGSKA (reference sequence). With 1 base clipped from V and 0 bases from J, the junction kept 3 bases outside the gene matches. In DNA form, the CDR3 reads TGCAGTGCTAGAGTACTAGCGGGGATCTCCTACGAGCAGTACTTC. Its translation is CSARVLAGISYEQYF.